Each of the 6 T cell receptor beta chains below was sequenced from the same sample in a study of CXCR3-negative and CXCR3-positive naive CD8 T cells. Whole-study findings and limits: When CXCR3-positive naive cells were set against CXCR3-negative naive cells, the former had more hydrophobic TRB CDR3s.

Antigens of these TCRs are unknown. The libraries of TRB cDNA were constructed through 5' RACE using UMI labels. TCRdb processed the 5' RACE reads again and assigns one entry to each CDR3 protein, with no DNA. The sample table includes about 110,000 distinct CDR3 sequences. The material sequenced was naive CXCR3+ CD8+ T cells from blood. The subset denotes: CD45RO-CCR7+CD27+CD95- naive CD8+ T cells expressing CXCR3 (TNR3+). The receptors stem from a human donor in good health. Some clones in this sample may be carry-over from other donors' samples.

The chain employs TRBV6-2 or TRBV6-3 and TRBJ2-3; the TCRdb D gene call, TRBD1, has no DNA to confirm it. Germline V lookup: CDR1 MNHEY, CDR2 SVGEGT. The CDR3 sequence is 15 residues long. CDR3 amino acids: CASSYFSRVIDTQYF.

The chain couples TRBV4-3 to TRBJ1-4. The CDR3 runs 16 residues. CDR1 is LGHNA and CDR2 is YSLEER in the germline V gene. The CDR3 protein is CASSQDRRATNEKLFF.

This chain uses TRBV29-1 with TRBJ1-1. Looked up from germline, CDR1 is SQVTM and CDR2 is ANQGSEA. The length of the CDR3 is 13 residues. CDR3 region: CSVEVAANTEAFF.

This chain links TRBV7-2 with TRBJ1-1; absent DNA, TCRdb's TRBD1 call cannot be checked. The CDR3 covers 13 residues. Per the germline V gene, CDR1 is SGHTA and CDR2 is FQGNSA. The CDR3 spells CASSAGTGERAFF.

The chain combines TRBV15 with TRBJ1-5. The CDR3 runs to 12 residues. In germline, CDR1 is LNHNV, CDR2 YYDKDF (reference sequence). The CDR3 reads CATSRDGQPQHF.

This chain uses TRBV28 with TRBJ2-5; TCRdb outputs TRBD1, but without DNA this stays unchecked. Germline CDR1 is MDHEN and CDR2 is SYDVKM. The CDR3 extends over 11 amino acids. This CDR3 reads CASSLGPPQYF. Looking up the rest from reference TRBV28 and TRBJ2-5 gives the full variable domain: DVKVTQSSRYLVKRTGEKVFLECVQDMDHENMFWYRQDPGLGLRLIYFSYDVKMKEKGDIPEGYSVSREKKERFSLILESASTNQTSMYLCASSLGPPQYFGPGTRLLVL.